This paragraph reports one TCR beta chain. The sample is drawn from a study of blood T cell repertoires in COVID-19. Sequencing used immunoSEQ multiplex PCR; TCRdb keeps in-frame clones, though not all of them. This table has 30,000 to 40,000 clones, 88% appearing once. The CDR3 is 16 amino acids. Unmatched junction bases numbered 12, after V lost 3 bases and J lost 8 bases. From germline, CDR1 is SGHDT and CDR2 YYEEEE. This receptor was taken from a human donor with active COVID-19. The donor label of this sample is uncertain. The chain carries TRBV5-6 and TRBJ1-2, with 11 bases that match TRBD1. The specimen was peripheral blood. DNA of the CDR3: TGTGCCAGCAGCTCCCCCCCGGGACAGGGGGGTTGGGGCTACACCTTC. Amino acid sequence: CASSSPPGQGGWGYTF.